What follows are 31 T cell receptor beta chains derived from one specimen sequenced in a study of response to subunit inactivated influenza vaccine. TCRdb reanalysed the RT-PCR reads using MiXCR and keeps one entry per CDR3 protein. The sample has about 540,000 distinct CDR3 sequences, less than 25% seen once. These same records also appear under a second study, on T cells expressing NK-cell markers. That paper adds: 5'RACE template switching with UMIs generated TCR beta cDNA.

The sample consisted of CD4+ T cells sorted from PBMCs, taken 11 to 12 days after vaccination. These receptors were obtained from a man aged 45-60 years who received an inactivated influenza vaccine.

A few counts support this clonotype. The chain combines TRBV9 with TRBJ2-7; D remains ambiguous. The CDR3 runs 16 residues. The V end was cut by 0 bases, the J end by 0 bases, with 13 bases between. Germline CDR1 reads SGDLS; CDR2 reads YYNGEE. The chain's CDR3 is CASSVANTGPSYEQYF. The CDR3 bases are TGTGCCAGCAGCGTAGCGAACACCGGGCCCTCCTACGAGCAGTACTTC.

The chain combines TRBV12-3 or TRBV12-4 with TRBJ2-2; TRBD1 agrees at 7 bases. This CDR3 comprises 15 residues. V was clipped by 4 bases and J by 2 bases; unmatched bases: 4. CDR3 bases: TGTGCCAGCAGTTGGACAGGCCCTAACACCGGGGAGCTGTTTTTT. Translation: CASSWTGPNTGELFF.

The chain combines TRBV20-1 with TRBJ1-2, with a tentative D call TRBD1 (6 bases). Deletions cut 6 bases from V and 4 bases from J, with 15 bases between. The CDR3 contains 13 residues. CDR1 is DFQATT, CDR2 SNEGSKA, per germline (reference sequence). This chain's CDR3 is CSAPRGILYGYTF. CDR3 nucleotides: TGCAGTGCCCCGAGGGGGATCCTCTATGGCTACACCTTC.

The V and J genes are TRBV6-2 or TRBV6-3 and TRBJ2-1, with 11 bases aligning to TRBD2. This CDR3 has 17 residues. In germline, CDR1 is MNHEY, CDR2 SVGEGT. Unmatched junction bases numbered 13, after V lost 4 bases and J lost 8 bases. For the CDR3, the DNA is TGTGCCAGCAGTTCGGGACTAGCGGCCACCCGTACCCATGAGCAGTTCTTC. Translated, it gives CASSSGLAATRTHEQFF.

A few counts support this clonotype. This sequence joins TRBV3-1 and TRBJ2-1; either TRBD1 or TRBD2 may fit D (5 bases each). Germline V lookup: CDR1 LGHDT, CDR2 YNNKEL (reference sequence). There are 14 residues in the CDR3. With 3 bases removed from V and 7 bases from J, the gap between germline ends came to 13 bases. CDR3 DNA: TGTGCCAGCAGCCAGAACACGTGGGGGAATGAGCAGTTCTTC. Its protein product is CASSQNTWGNEQFF.

This clonotype appeared a few times. This chain connects TRBV19 to TRBJ2-5; D is perhaps TRBD2 (5 bases). CDR3 length: 15 residues. Germline CDR1 and CDR2: LNHDA and SQIVND (reference sequence). Trimming stripped 5 bases from V and 2 bases from J, with 15 bases between. DNA for the CDR3: TGTGCCAGTAGTGACCAACACGGGATTCAAGAGACCCAGTACTTC. Translated, it gives CASSDQHGIQETQYF.

This clonotype has just a few counts. The rearrangement uses TRBV2 and TRBJ2-2; D not resolved. With 8 bases removed from V and 8 bases from J, the gap between germline ends came to 9 bases. CDR1 SNHLY and CDR2 FYNNEI come from the germline V gene. The CDR3 runs 11 residues. The DNA of the CDR3 is TGTGCCAGCCGCGAGCGAGGGGAGCTGTTTTTT. Protein: CASRERGELFF.

The chain recombines TRBV5-1 with TRBJ2-7, with D perhaps matching TRBD1 or TRBD2 (6 bases each). The CDR3 runs to 14 residues. Germline CDR1 and CDR2: SGHRS and YFSETQ. V was clipped by 3 bases and J by 12 bases, with 22 bases between them. The CDR3 sequence: CASSSGPSAGHPYF. CDR3 nucleotide sequence: TGCGCCAGCAGCTCCGGACCTTCGGCGGGACACCCGTACTTC.

Only a few counts were recorded for this clonotype. The V call is TRBV30, the J call TRBJ2-1, with 7 bases matching TRBD2. The V and J ends lost 2 bases and 11 bases, in that order; junction bases with no gene match: 12. CDR1 is GTSNPN, CDR2 SVGIG, per germline (reference sequence). CDR3 length: 14 amino acids. The CDR3 nucleotides read TGTGCCTGGAGTCGAATAGCGGGTATTTCTCAGCAGTTCTTC. It encodes CAWSRIAGISQQFF.

This clonotype came up a few times. The rearrangement uses TRBV4-1 and TRBJ1-2; perhaps TRBD1 as D (6 bases). CDR1 is MGHRA and CDR2 is YSYEKL in the germline V gene. V dropped 3 bases and J dropped 1 base, with 12 bases sitting between them. The CDR3 extends over 15 amino acids. CDR3 sequence (DNA): TGCGCCAGCAGCCAGTACAGGGATAGTAACTATGGCTACACCTTC. Translation gives CASSQYRDSNYGYTF.

The chain uses TRBV12-3 or TRBV12-4 and TRBJ2-1; D uncertain. Trimming removed 6 bases from V and 9 bases from J, with 12 bases in between. This CDR3 comprises 12 residues. The chain's CDR3 is CASSGSKGEQFF. The CDR3 DNA is TGTGCCAGCAGCGGTAGCAAGGGTGAGCAGTTCTTC.

The table lists this clonotype with a few counts. The gene calls are TRBV27 and TRBJ2-6; D gene uncertain. The germline CDR1 and CDR2 sequences are MNHEY and SMNVEV (reference sequence). The CDR3 extends over 13 amino acids. Trimming took off 8 bases at V and 0 bases at J, with 5 bases between the two ends. In DNA form, the CDR3 reads TGTGCCAGCCTAGACTCTGGGGCCAACGTCCTGACTTTC. Protein sequence: CASLDSGANVLTF. Filled out from reference TRBV27 and TRBJ2-6, the complete variable domain reads EAQVTQNPRYLITVTGKKLTVTCSQNMNHEYMSWYRQDPGLGLRQIYYSMNVEVTDKGDVPEGYKVSRKEKRNFPLILESPSPNQTSLYFCASLDSGANVLTFGAGSRLTVL.

For this clonotype: This clone may be a read error of a much larger clone one base away. The genes are TRBV20-1 and TRBJ2-3, with D possibly TRBD2 on 6 matching bases. Germline V CDR1 and CDR2: DFQATT, SNEGSKA (reference sequence). The CDR3 is made up of 15 amino acids. Trimming stripped 6 bases from V and 6 bases from J, with 22 bases between. The CDR3 sequence: CSASRTIGRSDTQYF. CDR3 DNA sequence: TGCAGTGCCAGTAGGACTATCGGGAGATCGGATACGCAGTATTTT.

V and J are TRBV11-2 and TRBJ1-5; D unclear. Trimming removed 1 base at V and 0 bases at J, with 7 bases between. Germline V lookup: CDR1 SGHAT, CDR2 FQNNGV. This CDR3 contains 15 residues. CDR3 loop: CASSLGLSSNQPQHF. CDR3 bases: TGTGCCAGCAGCTTAGGGCTCAGTAGCAATCAGCCCCAGCATTTT.

The CDR3 coding sequence is TGCAGTGCTAGAGGTCTTGGGACAGGGTATACTGAAGCTTTCTTT. This translates into CSARGLGTGYTEAFF. The V and J genes are TRBV20-1 and TRBJ1-1, with 9 bases fitting TRBD1. Trimming took 1 base from V and 5 from J; bases not matched to a gene: 8. The CDR3 runs 15 residues. Germline CDR1 reads DFQATT; CDR2 reads SNEGSKA (reference sequence).

This chain connects TRBV12-3 or TRBV12-4 to TRBJ2-1; D is undetermined. Between the trimmed V and J ends, which lost 5 bases and 6 bases, there was a span of 14 bases. The CDR3 sequence is 14 residues long. CDR3 nucleotide sequence: TGTGCCAGCAGTCAAGGCCTCCCGGTCAATGAGCAGTTCTTC. This encodes CASSQGLPVNEQFF.

The gene calls are TRBV4-3 and TRBJ2-5; D perhaps matches TRBD2 (6 bases). Deletions cut 5 bases from V and 5 bases from J, with 18 bases between. The CDR3 has 15 amino acids. Germline CDR1 and CDR2: LGHNA and YSLEER. In DNA, the CDR3 is TGCGCCAGCAGCTCTGGGACTGCCGGGGAGGAGACCCAGTACTTC. Translation: CASSSGTAGEETQYF.

The genes are TRBV2 and TRBJ2-1; D perhaps matches TRBD2 (6 bases). CDR3 length: 12 residues. The germline V gene encodes CDR1 SNHLY and CDR2 FYNNEI. With 0 bases removed from V and 9 bases from J, the gap between germline ends came to 6 bases. DNA of the CDR3: TGTGCCAGCAGTGAAGCGCGGGGTGAGCAGTTCTTC. Encoded protein: CASSEARGEQFF.

The gene calls are TRBV12-3 or TRBV12-4 and TRBJ2-2, with 7 positions matching TRBD2. The V and J ends lost 7 bases and 0 bases, in that order; junction bases with no gene match: 5. The CDR3 extends over 15 amino acids. The CDR3, as DNA: TGTGCCAGCACCCTCACTAGCGCGAACACCGGGGAGCTGTTTTTT. As protein: CASTLTSANTGELFF.

The gene calls are TRBV10-3 and TRBJ2-7; 7 positions agree with TRBD2. Trimming took 6 bases from V and 3 from J; bases not matched to a gene: 14. The CDR3 length is 16 residues. From germline, CDR1 is ENHRY and CDR2 SYGVKD. This chain's CDR3 is CAISRPAGAPNYEQYF. The CDR3 nucleotides read TGTGCCATCAGCAGACCGGCGGGAGCCCCCAACTACGAGCAGTACTTC.

J is TRBJ1-2 and V is TRBV3-1, with 7 bases that match TRBD1. V gave up 5 bases and J gave up 6 bases; unmatched junction bases: 6. CDR3 length: 13 residues. Germline V gives CDR1 LGHDT, CDR2 YNNKEL (reference sequence). In DNA, the CDR3 is TGTGCCAGCAGCGAGACAGGGCGGGATGGCTACACCTTC. Protein: CASSETGRDGYTF.

This sequence joins TRBV10-3 and TRBJ2-5; the match to TRBD1 covers 8 bases. Germline CDR1 is ENHRY and CDR2 is SYGVKD. Germline trimming cut 7 bases from V and 5 bases from J; bases unmatched to any gene: 12. The CDR3 covers 15 residues. In DNA, the CDR3 is TGTGCCATCAACTCAGGGGGCGCGGCGACGGAGACCCAGTACTTC. Amino acids: CAINSGGAATETQYF.

This chain connects TRBV12-3 or TRBV12-4 to TRBJ2-7, with D unresolved. The CDR3 covers 15 residues. Trimming cost V 1 base and J 6 bases, with 16 bases left between them. The CDR3 reads CASSLDATVTAEQYF. The CDR3 DNA reads as TGTGCCAGCAGTTTAGACGCGACTGTTACTGCCGAGCAGTACTTC.

The V call is TRBV14, the J call TRBJ1-1; D possibly corresponds to TRBD1 (5 bases). V gave up 3 bases and J gave up 1 base, with 9 bases separating them. Germline-derived CDR1 and CDR2 are SGHDN and FVKESK. The CDR3 is 14 amino acids. In DNA form, the CDR3 reads TGTGCCAGCAGCCACGGGGCTAGGAACACTGAAGCTTTCTTT. Protein sequence: CASSHGARNTEAFF.

This clonotype was picked up a small number of times. The rearrangement links TRBV28 to TRBJ2-1; a weak D match, TRBD2 (5 bases). Germline CDR1 is MDHEN and CDR2 is SYDVKM. Trimming took off 4 bases at V and 4 bases at J, with 17 bases between the two ends. This CDR3 contains 16 residues. CDR3 sequence: CASSSQRRTLYNEQFF. The DNA for the CDR3 is TGTGCCAGCAGTTCTCAGCGGAGAACCCTTTACAATGAGCAGTTCTTC.

This clonotype appeared a few times. Here the CDR3 reads CSANNGGLTDTQYF. CDR3 bases: TGCAGCGCGAATAATGGCGGGCTCACAGATACGCAGTATTTT. The chain employs TRBV29-1 and TRBJ2-3; D perhaps matches TRBD2 (5 bases). Between the trimmed V and J ends, which lost 7 bases and 2 bases, there was a span of 16 bases. CDR1 and CDR2 (germline): SQVTM, ANQGSEA. The CDR3 has 14 residues.

This clonotype was seen repeatedly, ten times or more. The chain uses TRBV4-1 and TRBJ2-1, with TRBD2 matching over 13 bases. Germline CDR1 is MGHRA and CDR2 is YSYEKL. After removal of 1 base from V and 11 bases from J, the junction contained 11 bases not matched to a gene. There are 17 residues in the CDR3. The CDR3 DNA reads TGCGCCAGCAGCCAAGGGGCACTAGCGGGGGGGCGGGGTAAGCAGTTCTTC. Translated, it gives CASSQGALAGGRGKQFF.

The J gene is TRBJ2-3, the V gene TRBV12-3 or TRBV12-4; 10 positions agree with TRBD2. J was trimmed by 0 bases and V by 2 bases; bases with no gene match: 5. This CDR3 is built from 17 residues. CDR3 DNA sequence: TGTGCCAGCAGTTTATTGGCTAGCGGGGGAAGCACAGATACGCAGTATTTT. It translates to CASSLLASGGSTDTQYF.

This clonotype was found a few times. The gene calls are TRBV5-6 and TRBJ1-5; TRBD1 aligns across 12 bases. Germline CDR1 and CDR2: SGHDT and YYEEEE. Germline trimming cut 4 bases from V and 7 bases from J; bases unmatched to any gene: 9. The CDR3 runs 16 residues. CDR3 in DNA: TGTGCCAGCAGCGGATCCGGGACAGGGGGCGTACAGCCCCAGCATTTT. Translation gives CASSGSGTGGVQPQHF. Full variable domain (missing parts from reference TRBV5-6 and TRBJ1-5): DAGVTQSPTHLIKTRGQQVTLRCSPKSGHDTVSWYQQALGQGPQFIFQYYEEEERQRGNFPDRFSGHQFPNYSSELNVNALLLGDSALYLCASSGSGTGGVQPQHFGDGTRLSIL.

The table lists this clonotype with a few counts. V gene TRBV7-2 combines with J gene TRBJ2-3; 9 positions agree with TRBD2. The germline V gene encodes CDR1 SGHTA and CDR2 FQGNSA. There are 16 residues in the CDR3. The V segment lost 5 bases and the J segment 6 bases; nucleotides outside the gene matches: 12. The CDR3 coding sequence is TGTGCCAGCAGCCTACGACTAGCGGTGGAGGGGGATACGCAGTATTTT. This translates into CASSLRLAVEGDTQYF.

The chain combines TRBV20-1 with TRBJ2-7; D unclear. The CDR3 consists of 18 residues. Germline CDR1 and CDR2: DFQATT and SNEGSKA (reference sequence). Trimming shortened V by 4 bases and J by 4 bases, and 29 bases separated the two germline ends. CDR3 loop: CSATSWGEIGIDRYEQYF. The CDR3 coding sequence is TGCAGTGCTACGAGTTGGGGTGAAATTGGGATTGATCGGTACGAGCAGTACTTC.